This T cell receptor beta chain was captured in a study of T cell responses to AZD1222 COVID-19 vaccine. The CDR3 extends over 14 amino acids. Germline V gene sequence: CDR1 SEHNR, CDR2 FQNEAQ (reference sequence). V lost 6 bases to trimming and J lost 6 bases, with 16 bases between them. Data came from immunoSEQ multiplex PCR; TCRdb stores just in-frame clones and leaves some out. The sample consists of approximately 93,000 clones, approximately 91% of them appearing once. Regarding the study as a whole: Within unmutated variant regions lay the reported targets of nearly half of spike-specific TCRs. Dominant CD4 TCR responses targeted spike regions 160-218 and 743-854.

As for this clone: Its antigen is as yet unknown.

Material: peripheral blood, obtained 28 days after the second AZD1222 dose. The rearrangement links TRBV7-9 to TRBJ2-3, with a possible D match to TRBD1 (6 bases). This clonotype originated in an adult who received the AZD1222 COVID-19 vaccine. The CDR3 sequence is CASSFDRSADTQYF. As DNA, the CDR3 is TGTGCCAGCAGTTTTGACAGGTCCGCGGATACGCAGTATTTT.